This T cell receptor (beta chain) was captured by sequencing in a study of response to subunit inactivated influenza vaccine. Study results and limitations: Only a handful of new T cells, the authors suggested, are recruited with each seasonal influenza vaccination.

With respect to this clonotype: Its matching antigen is unknown.

TCRdb ran MiXCR on the RT-PCR reads and lists one entry per CDR3 protein. In the table there are 650,000 to 800,000 distinct CDR3 sequences, roughly 18% of which are singletons. The V end lost 4 bases, the J end lost 3 bases, and 13 bases lay between the germline ends. The CDR3 contains 13 residues. CDR1 is SQVTM and CDR2 is ANQGSEA in the germline V gene. The rearrangement links TRBV29-1 to TRBJ2-7; perhaps TRBD2 as D (6 bases). The input for sequencing was PBMCs from blood, taken 4 to 6 days after vaccination. This clonotype originated in a man aged 50 to 59 who received an inactivated influenza vaccine. The CDR3 reads CSVVWTDYYEQYF. The CDR3 DNA reads TGCAGCGTTGTGTGGACGGACTACTACGAGCAGTACTTC.